This TCR beta chain is drawn from a study of blood T cell repertoires in COVID-19. Produced via immunoSEQ multiplex PCR; TCRdb's table is partial and in-frame only. The sample contains fewer than 300,000 clones, about 80% of which appear only once. Enrolment of Seattle patients took place during active infection, and they were followed longitudinally. Trimming cost V 7 bases and J 1 base, with 8 bases left between them. The CDR3 is 13 residues long. Germline V gives CDR1 MDHEN, CDR2 SYDVKM. This clonotype was obtained from a person between 65 and 79 years old with COVID-19, enrolled during active disease. Material for sequencing was peripheral blood. The chain links TRBV28 to TRBJ1-3; D gene uncertain. The CDR3 here is CASKILSGNTIYF. For the CDR3, the DNA is TGTGCCAGCAAAATACTGTCTGGAAACACCATATATTTT.